These T cell receptor beta chains were read from a single sample in a study of molecular identifiers for immune sequencing clone quantification. TCRdb ran MiXCR on the PCR reads and lists one entry per CDR3 protein. The sample yields 40,000 to 45,000 distinct CDR3 sequences, 24% seen once. Sequences were obtained from naive CD8+ T cells from blood, with Jurkat cell RNA spiked in. The receptors were gathered from a human donor in good health. Some libraries in this study had Jurkat cell RNA spiked in. The CDR3 runs from the conserved cysteine through the conserved F or W. A D gene is named only where the DNA matches it firmly. Some rows have no size entry. The others give once, few or many, or a class for an expanded clone.

clone size	V gene	D gene	J gene	CDR3 length	CDR3 DNA	CDR3 protein
many	TRBV3-2	.	TRBJ2-7	16	TGTGCCAGCAGCCAAGATACTGGCGGGAGGGGCCACGAGCAGTACTTC	CASSQDTGGRGHEQYF
.	TRBV10-3	TRBD2	TRBJ2-2	17	TGTGCCATCAGTGAGTCTGTTCCGCGGGGGGCCACCGGGGAGCTGTTTTTT	CAISESVPRGATGELFF
medium-sized	TRBV4-3	.	TRBJ1-5	15	TGCGCCAGCAGCCAGGACCGATTTAGCAATCAGCCCCAGCATTTT	CASSQDRFSNQPQHF
many	TRBV7-2	.	TRBJ2-1	12	TGTGCCAGCAGCTTAGTGATGAATGAGCAGTTCTTC	CASSLVMNEQFF
medium-sized	TRBV7-9	.	TRBJ2-3	15	TGTGCCAGCAGCTTCGAGGGGAGACTCACAGATACGCAGTATTTT	CASSFEGRLTDTQYF
many	TRBV3-1	TRBD1	TRBJ1-2	16	TGTGCCAGCAGCCAAGACCGGACAGGGCGGACCTATGGCTACACCTTC	CASSQDRTGRTYGYTF
.	TRBV13	.	TRBJ2-5	14	TGTGCCAGCAGCTTAGGACACGATGAAGAGTCCCAGTACTTC	CASSLGHDEESQYF
.	TRBV28	.	TRBJ1-1	12	TGTGCCAGCAGTTTCCCCGGGACTGAAGCTTTCTTT	CASSFPGTEAFF
many	TRBV27	TRBD2	TRBJ2-1	15	TGTGCCAGCACCACCTTCCAGGGACTACACAATGAGCAGTTCTTC	CASTTFQGLHNEQFF
many	TRBV12-3/TRBV12-4	TRBD2	TRBJ2-3	14	TGTGCCAGCAGTTCCCAGAGACTAGCGGATACGCAGTATTTT	CASSSQRLADTQYF
many	TRBV7-9	.	TRBJ1-2	13	TGTGCCAGCACCGAAACAGCTAACTATGGCTACACCTTC	CASTETANYGYTF
.	TRBV25-1	.	TRBJ2-3	15	TGTGCCAGCAACCCCTGGGGAAGAAACACAGATACGCAGTATTTT	CASNPWGRNTDTQYF
once	TRBV5-8	TRBD1	TRBJ1-1	14	TGTGCCAGCAGCGACAGGGGGCCGAACACTGCCGCTTTCTTT	CASSDRGPNTAAFF
many	TRBV4-1	TRBD1	TRBJ2-1	16	TGCGCCAGCAGCGAAGGCCCGGGACAGGTTAACAATGAGCAGTTCTTC	CASSEGPGQVNNEQFF
many	TRBV7-6	TRBD2	TRBJ2-5	16	TGTGCCAGCAGCCCGGGACTAGCGGGAGAAACTGAGACCCAGTACTTC	CASSPGLAGETETQYF
many	TRBV12-3/TRBV12-4	TRBD1	TRBJ1-1	11	TGTGCCAGCAGCCAAACAGGGGTAGCTTTCTTT	CASSQTGVAFF
many	TRBV4-1	TRBD1	TRBJ2-3	16	TGCGCCAGCAGCCAAGGGGGGACAGGGCTCACAGATACGCAGTATTTT	CASSQGGTGLTDTQYF
many	TRBV24-1	TRBD1	TRBJ2-6	18	TGTGCCACCAGTGACACCCGACAGGGGGCAGTTGGGGCCAACGTCCTGACTTTC	CATSDTRQGAVGANVLTF
.	TRBV18	.	TRBJ2-3	13	TGTGCCAGCTCCTTTGCGGGGAGCGATACGCAGTATTTT	CASSFAGSDTQYF
.	TRBV7-9	TRBD1	TRBJ1-1	15	TGTGCCAGCAGCTTAGGGACAGGGGGCAACACTGAAGCTTTCTTT	CASSLGTGGNTEAFF
many	TRBV3-1	TRBD1	TRBJ2-1	15	TGTGCCAGCAGCCCCAGACAGGGGATGGACAATGAGCAGTTCTTC	CASSPRQGMDNEQFF
.	TRBV7-6	.	TRBJ2-1	12	TGTGCCAGCAGCTTATTAAACAATGAGCCGTTCTTC	CASSLLNNEPFF
.	TRBV2	TRBD2	TRBJ2-3	16	TGTGCCAGCAGTTCCTTACTAGCGGGCCTCACAGATACGCAGTATTTT	CASSSLLAGLTDTQYF
many	TRBV7-2	.	TRBJ2-7	14	TGTGCCAGCAGCTTAGCAGGGGCGGCTTACGAGCAGTACTTC	CASSLAGAAYEQYF
many	TRBV24-1	.	TRBJ2-5	15	TGTGCCACCAGTGATTCCGGGAGCCACCAAGAGACCCAGTACTTC	CATSDSGSHQETQYF
many	TRBV6-1	TRBD1	TRBJ1-5	14	TGTGCCAGCGGGGAGACAGGGCTGAATCAGCCCCAGCATTTT	CASGETGLNQPQHF
many	TRBV3-1	TRBD2	TRBJ2-3	17	TGTGCCAGCAGCCAAGATTGGGGGAGGGTCGGCACAGATACGCAGTATTTT	CASSQDWGRVGTDTQYF
few	TRBV29-1	TRBD2	TRBJ2-1	14	TGCAGCGTTCAAAGCGGGAGGGACTACAATGAGCAGTTCTTC	CSVQSGRDYNEQFF
many	TRBV14	TRBD1	TRBJ2-7	15	TGTGCCAGCAGCCTAGGGACAGGGTTCTACTACGAGCAGTACTTC	CASSLGTGFYYEQYF
many	TRBV28	TRBD1	TRBJ1-1	14	TGTGCCAGCAGGCCCACAGGGGTGAACACTGAAGCTTTCTTT	CASRPTGVNTEAFF
many	TRBV5-6	.	TRBJ2-3	14	TGTGCCAGCAGCTTGGCCAGCCGCACAGATACGCAGTATTTT	CASSLASRTDTQYF
many	TRBV9	.	TRBJ1-1	14	TGTGCCAGCAGCGTAGGCGGAAACACGCCCGAAGCTTTCTTT	CASSVGGNTPEAFF
many	TRBV20-1	.	TRBJ2-5	14	TGCAGTGCCGGATCAGAGAGGGCGCCGGAGACCCAGTACTTC	CSAGSERAPETQYF